This TCR beta chain comes out of a study of blood T cells in healthy people across ages. Study-wide findings and caveats: Higher diversity, along with more naive CD4+ cells, distinguished long-lived donors from aged donors.

The V gene's germline CDR1 is MNHEY and CDR2 SVGAGI. This CDR3 is 19 amino acids long. V was clipped by 4 bases and J by 0 bases, with 21 bases between them. A J-beta primer mix and a sample-barcoded 5' primer were used in a second PCR of roughly 7 to 12 cycles. TCRdb ran MiXCR on the 5' RACE reads and lists one entry per CDR3 protein. The sample carries some 1.1 million distinct CDR3 sequences, more than 30% recorded once. Of note for this clonotype: No antigen is known for it.

V usage is TRBV6-5 and J usage is TRBJ2-2; perhaps TRBD1 as D (6 bases). The clonotype originates from a man aged 18-30 years in good health. The sequenced material came from blood. The CDR3, as DNA: TGTGCCAGCAGTTCACAATCAAGATTCAGGGGACCGAACACCGGGGAGCTGTTTTTT. It specifies CASSSQSRFRGPNTGELFF.